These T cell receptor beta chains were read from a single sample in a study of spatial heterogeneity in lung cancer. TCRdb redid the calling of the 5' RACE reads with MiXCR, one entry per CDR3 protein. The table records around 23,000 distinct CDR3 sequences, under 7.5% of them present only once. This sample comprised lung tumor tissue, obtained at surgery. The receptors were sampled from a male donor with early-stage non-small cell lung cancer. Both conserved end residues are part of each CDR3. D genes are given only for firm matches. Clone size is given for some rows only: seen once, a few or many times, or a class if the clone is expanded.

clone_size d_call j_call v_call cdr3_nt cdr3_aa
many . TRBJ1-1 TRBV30 TGTGCCTGGACCCCATATCTACAGGATTCAAAAGGGGCTTTCTTT CAWTPYLQDSKGAFF
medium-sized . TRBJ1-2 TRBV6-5 TGTGCCAGCACCCCCGGCAGGATCTATGGCTACACCTTC CASTPGRIYGYTF
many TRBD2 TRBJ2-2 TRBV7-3 TGTGCCAGCAGCTTAGCAGCGGGAGGGCCTTTAAGTGAGAACGGGGAGCTGTTTTTT CASSLAAGGPLSENGELFF
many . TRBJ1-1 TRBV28 TGTGCCAGCACCCCCGCGGGTGTCTTCGGGACTTGGAGGGTCCACACTGAAGCTTTCTTT CASTPAGVFGTWRVHTEAFF
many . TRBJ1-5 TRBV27 TGTGCCACCCCTCCGGTTTTGTGGGAGGCTAGCAATCAGCCCCAGCATTTT CATPPVLWEASNQPQHF
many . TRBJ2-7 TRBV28 TGTGCCAGCAGTTCTTCCGGGACACCCGGGGGCGAGCAGTACTTC CASSSSGTPGGEQYF
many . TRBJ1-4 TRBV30 TGTGCCTGGAGTGACCGGGCCTGGGGAGGATCGACTAATGAAAAACTGTTTTTT CAWSDRAWGGSTNEKLFF
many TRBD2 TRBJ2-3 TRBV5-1 TGCGCCAGCAGCCCCCCCTCTGGGACTACCGGCGATACGCAGTATTTT CASSPPSGTTGDTQYF
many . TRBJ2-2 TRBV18 TGTGCCAGCTCACCAGGCAGGGGCCTCACCGGGGAGCTGTTTTTT CASSPGRGLTGELFF
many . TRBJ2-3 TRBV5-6 TGTGCCAGCAGCGCCACCCAGGGAGGCGATACGCAGTATTTT CASSATQGGDTQYF
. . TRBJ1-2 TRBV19 TGTGCCACCGGCCCTGGGACTACGTTTTATGGCTACACCTTC CATGPGTTFYGYTF
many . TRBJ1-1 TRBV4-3 TGCGCCAGCAGCCAAGACGGACGAGCTGAAGCTTTCTTT CASSQDGRAEAFF
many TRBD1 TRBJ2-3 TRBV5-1 TGCGCCAGCAGGAGACAGGGGGACTCAGATACGCAGTATTTT CASRRQGDSDTQYF
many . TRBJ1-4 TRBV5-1 TGCGCCAGCAGCTTGGACGGAGGGGCTAATGAAAAACTGTTTTTT CASSLDGGANEKLFF
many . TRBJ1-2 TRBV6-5 TGTGCCAGCAGTTACCGGGTTCATTATGGCTACACCTTC CASSYRVHYGYTF
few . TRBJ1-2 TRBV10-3 TGTGCCATCAGTGAGCAGGGTTCGGGAGGCTACACCTTC CAISEQGSGGYTF
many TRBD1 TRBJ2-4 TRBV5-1 TGCGCCAGCAGCCAGCAGGGGGACACCAACATTCAGTACTTC CASSQQGDTNIQYF
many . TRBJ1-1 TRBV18 TGTGCCAGCTCACCAGGGGCAGCAGAAGCTTTCTTT CASSPGAAEAFF
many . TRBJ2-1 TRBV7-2 TGTGCCAGCAGCTTAGTAGCGTACAATGAGCAGTTCTTC CASSLVAYNEQFF
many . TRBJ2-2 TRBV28 TGTGCCAGTCGATATGTCGGGGAGCTGTTTTTT CASRYVGELFF
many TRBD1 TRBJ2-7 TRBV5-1 TGCGCCAGCAGCTTGGGAACGGGAACAGGGGGCCACGAGCAGTACTTC CASSLGTGTGGHEQYF
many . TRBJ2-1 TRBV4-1 TGCGCCAGCAGCCCGGACGAATACGAGCAGTTCTTC CASSPDEYEQFF
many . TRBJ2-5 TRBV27 TGTGCCAGCAGCAAAGAGACCCAGTACTTC CASSKETQYF
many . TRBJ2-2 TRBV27 TGTGCCAGCAGTTCTTGGCCCGGGGAGCTGTTTTTT CASSSWPGELFF
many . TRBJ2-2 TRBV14 TGTGCCAGCAGTCCCAATCCGGGACCCCCCCCGGGGGAGCTGTTTTTT CASSPNPGPPPGELFF
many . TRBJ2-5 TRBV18 TGTGCCAGCTCACCACAGGGGGAGACCCAGTACTTC CASSPQGETQYF
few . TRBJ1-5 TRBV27 TGTGCCAGCAGGCAGGGGTTCCATCAGCCCCAGCATTTT CASRQGFHQPQHF
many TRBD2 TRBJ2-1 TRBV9 TGTGCCAGCAACCCCCCGGCTAGCGGGGTGCATTATGAGCAGTTCTTC CASNPPASGVHYEQFF